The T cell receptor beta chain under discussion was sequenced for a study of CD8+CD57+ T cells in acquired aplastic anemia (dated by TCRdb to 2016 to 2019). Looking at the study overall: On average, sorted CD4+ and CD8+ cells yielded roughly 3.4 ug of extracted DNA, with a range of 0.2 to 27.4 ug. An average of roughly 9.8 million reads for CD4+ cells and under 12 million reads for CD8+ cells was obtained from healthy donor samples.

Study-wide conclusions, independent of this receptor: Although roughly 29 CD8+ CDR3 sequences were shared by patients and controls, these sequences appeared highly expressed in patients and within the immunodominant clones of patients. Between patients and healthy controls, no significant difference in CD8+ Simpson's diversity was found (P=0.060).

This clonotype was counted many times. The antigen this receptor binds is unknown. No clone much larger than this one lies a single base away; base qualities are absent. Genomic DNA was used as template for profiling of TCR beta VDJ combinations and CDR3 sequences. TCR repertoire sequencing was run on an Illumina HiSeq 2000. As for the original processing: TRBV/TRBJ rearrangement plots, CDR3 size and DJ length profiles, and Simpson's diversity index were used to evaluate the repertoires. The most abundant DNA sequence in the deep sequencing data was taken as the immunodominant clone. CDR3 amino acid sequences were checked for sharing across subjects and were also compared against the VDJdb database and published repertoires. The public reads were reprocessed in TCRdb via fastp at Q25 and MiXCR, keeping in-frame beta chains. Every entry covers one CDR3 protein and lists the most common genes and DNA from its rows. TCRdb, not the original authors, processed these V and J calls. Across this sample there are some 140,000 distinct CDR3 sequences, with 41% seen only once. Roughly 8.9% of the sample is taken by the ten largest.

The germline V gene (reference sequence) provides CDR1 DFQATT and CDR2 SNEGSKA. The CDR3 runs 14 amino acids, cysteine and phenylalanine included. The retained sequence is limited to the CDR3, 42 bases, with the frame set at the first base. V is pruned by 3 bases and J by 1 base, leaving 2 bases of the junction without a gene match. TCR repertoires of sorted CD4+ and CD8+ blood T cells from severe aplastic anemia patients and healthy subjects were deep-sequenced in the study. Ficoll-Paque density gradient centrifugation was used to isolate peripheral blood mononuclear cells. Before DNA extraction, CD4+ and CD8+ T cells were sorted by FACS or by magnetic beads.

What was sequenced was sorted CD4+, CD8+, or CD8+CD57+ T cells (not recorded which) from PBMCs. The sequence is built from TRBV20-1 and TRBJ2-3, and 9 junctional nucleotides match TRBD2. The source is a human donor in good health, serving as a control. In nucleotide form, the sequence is TGCAGTGCTAGTAGACTAGCGGGCACAGATACGCAGTATTTT. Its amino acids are CSASRLAGTDTQYF.